The 21 T cell receptor beta chains below come from one sample, sequenced in a study of T cells in Graves' hyperthyroidism and ophthalmopathy. RNA transcripts served as the template for amplifying TCR beta CDR3 regions. The HTBI set primed first-round TCR CDR3 RT-PCR. From the multiplex PCR reads, TCRdb called clonotypes with MiXCR, one entry per CDR3 protein. The data hold 500,000 to 550,000 distinct CDR3 sequences, with less than 25% observed a single time. Sample: blood. These receptors were obtained from a man aged 18 to 29 with Graves' hyperthyroidism.

V is TRBV10-3 and J is TRBJ2-7, with D possibly matching TRBD1 (5 bases). Germline V gene data show CDR1 as ENHRY and CDR2 as SYGVKD. This CDR3 contains 15 residues. Trimming took 2 bases from V and 2 from J, leaving 13 bases between them. In DNA form, the CDR3 reads TGTGCCATCAGTGAGGAAGAAGGACACACCTACGAGCAGTACTTC. Translating it yields CAISEEEGHTYEQYF.

This clonotype was counted only a few times. The V gene is TRBV15, the J gene TRBJ2-5; D unclear. From germline, CDR1 is LNHNV and CDR2 YYDKDF (reference sequence). Trimming removed 5 bases from V and 0 bases from J, with 10 bases in between. The CDR3 has 14 residues. CDR3 protein: CATSGPGDQETQYF. CDR3 DNA sequence: TGTGCCACCAGCGGTCCAGGAGACCAAGAGACCCAGTACTTC.

This clonotype has at least ten counts. The chain carries TRBV29-1 and TRBJ2-7; 7 bases map to TRBD1. V was clipped by 3 bases and J by 5 bases; unmatched bases: 4. CDR1 is SQVTM, CDR2 ANQGSEA, per germline. The CDR3 covers 12 residues. This CDR3 is CSVDTGAHEQYF. CDR3 in DNA: TGCAGCGTTGACACAGGGGCCCACGAGCAGTACTTC.

This clonotype was seen ten or more times. The rearrangement links TRBV28 to TRBJ1-1, with D possibly TRBD1 on 6 matching bases. The germline gives CDR1 MDHEN, CDR2 SYDVKM. V was pared by 3 bases and J by 8 bases, with 13 bases between. The CDR3 runs to 13 residues. In DNA, the CDR3 is TGTGCCAGCAGTTTTCGCGGGGGCAGGGAAGCTTTCTTT. The encoded protein is CASSFRGGREAFF.

This chain uses TRBV12-3 or TRBV12-4 with TRBJ1-5, with 9 bases fitting TRBD1. This CDR3 region has 15 residues. With V trimmed by 7 bases and J by 7 bases, 11 bases remained unmatched. The CDR3 sequence: CASTPSGQGGQPQHF. In DNA, the CDR3 is TGTGCCAGCACCCCCTCGGGACAGGGAGGACAGCCCCAGCATTTT.

This clonotype was seen at least ten times. The chain recombines TRBV29-1 with TRBJ2-2, with D hard to call. Germline V gene data show CDR1 as SQVTM and CDR2 as ANQGSEA. Trimming took off 4 bases at V and 6 bases at J, with 6 bases between the two ends. CDR3 length equals 11 residues. The CDR3 nucleotides read TGCAGCGTTGTTGTGTCCGGGGAGCTGTTTTTT. This encodes CSVVVSGELFF.

Notes on this clonotype: At one end the junction does not follow the germline gene, possibly because of a read error. The V gene is TRBV12-3 or TRBV12-4, the J gene TRBJ2-7; 7 bases are shared with TRBD2. This CDR3 has 14 residues. CDR3 residues: CASRREGRLYDQYF. In nucleotides, the CDR3 is TGTGCCAGCAGGAGGGAGGGTCGGCTCTACGATCAGTACTTC.

The rearrangement joins TRBV28 to TRBJ2-7; weak D call: TRBD2 (5 bases). The CDR3 sequence is 15 residues long. The V end was cut by 3 bases, the J end by 6 bases, with 18 bases between. CDR1 and CDR2 from the germline V gene are MDHEN and SYDVKM. Here the CDR3 reads CASSFGVARFFEQYF. The CDR3 DNA reads TGTGCCAGCAGTTTTGGGGTAGCGCGGTTCTTCGAGCAGTACTTC. Full variable domain (remainder filled in from reference TRBV28 and TRBJ2-7): DVKVTQSSRYLVKRTGEKVFLECVQDMDHENMFWYRQDPGLGLRLIYFSYDVKMKEKGDIPEGYSVSREKKERFSLILESASTNQTSMYLCASSFGVARFFEQYFGPGTRLTVT.

This clonotype was picked up a small number of times. This chain links TRBV19 with TRBJ2-5; the match to TRBD1 covers 7 bases. This CDR3 comprises 13 residues. The J segment lost 3 bases and the V segment lost 6 bases, leaving 4 bases of the junction unmatched. Germline V gene sequence: CDR1 LNHDA, CDR2 SQIVND (reference sequence). The CDR3 DNA follows: TGTGCCAGTAGGATGACAGGGAAAGAGACCCAGTACTTC. This sequence encodes CASRMTGKETQYF.

There are many counts of this clonotype. The chain is built from TRBV27 and TRBJ2-7, with a possible D match to TRBD1 (6 bases). V shed 0 bases and J shed 1 base, with 13 bases lying between them. Looked up from germline, CDR1 is MNHEY and CDR2 is SMNVEV (reference sequence). CDR3 length equals 16 residues. For the CDR3, the DNA is TGTGCCAGCAGTTTATCCACCGGGACACCTTCCTACGAGCAGTACTTC. The encoded protein is CASSLSTGTPSYEQYF.

This clonotype was seen repeatedly, ten times or more. The chain is built from TRBV5-1 and TRBJ2-2; D is uncertain. Trimming left V 5 bases short and J 5 bases short, with 13 bases between. Germline V gene data show CDR1 as SGHRS and CDR2 as YFSETQ. The CDR3 is made up of 14 amino acids. CDR3 sequence (DNA): TGCGCCAGCAGGCCCGGGTCTTCGACCGGGGAGCTGTTTTTT. Translation gives CASRPGSSTGELFF. The full variable domain, completed using reference TRBV5-1 and TRBJ2-2, is KAGVTQTPRYLIKTRGQQVTLSCSPISGHRSVSWYQQTPGQGLQFLFEYFSETQRNKGNFPGRFSGRQFSNSRSEMNVSTLELGDSALYLCASRPGSSTGELFFGEGSRLTVL.

This clonotype came up a few times. This rearrangement joins TRBV4-1 to TRBJ2-7, with D maybe TRBD1 (8 bases). Trimming took 0 bases from V and 9 from J, leaving 18 bases between them. The CDR3 is 15 amino acids. Germline V gene sequence: CDR1 MGHRA, CDR2 YSYEKL. In nucleotides, the CDR3 is TGCGCCAGCAGCCAAGAGGGAACAGGGGGGGACGGGCAGTACTTC. Its translation: CASSQEGTGGDGQYF.

This chain uses TRBV5-1 with TRBJ2-5, with D perhaps matching TRBD1 (6 bases). This CDR3 is built from 20 residues. The germline CDR1 and CDR2 sequences are SGHRS and YFSETQ. The V end lost 4 bases, the J end lost 4 bases, and 32 bases lay between the germline ends. The CDR3 nucleotides read TGCGCCAGCAGCCCGCAACTGGTATCTGTGACGTTACTCAGGGGAGAGACCCAGTACTTC. This codes for CASSPQLVSVTLLRGETQYF.

V gene TRBV11-1 combines with J gene TRBJ2-2, with 7 positions matching TRBD1. This CDR3 contains 16 residues. V dropped 2 bases and J dropped 2; count of bases not matched to a gene: 5. CDR1 and CDR2 (germline): SGHAT, FQDESV (reference sequence). The CDR3 DNA reads as TGTGCCAGCAGCTTACTGGGGACAGCTAACACCGGGGAGCTGTTTTTT. Protein product: CASSLLGTANTGELFF. Drawing the rest from reference TRBV11-1 and TRBJ2-2, the complete variable domain is EAEVAQSPRYKITEKSQAVAFWCDPISGHATLYWYRQILGQGPELLVQFQDESVVDDSQLPKDRFSAERLKGVDSTLKIQPAELGDSAMYLCASSLLGTANTGELFFGEGSRLTVL.

The table lists this clonotype with a few counts. With a much larger clone just one base away, this may be a read error. The V call is TRBV29-1, the J call TRBJ1-1; D unresolved. The length of the CDR3 is 14 residues. CDR1 and CDR2 from the germline V gene are SQVTM and ANQGSEA. Here the CDR3 reads CSVEDGVGNTEACF. CDR3 bases: TGCAGCGTTGAGGATGGGGTAGGGAACACTGAAGCTTGCTTT.

This clonotype was counted at least ten times. The J gene is TRBJ1-1, the V gene TRBV5-1, with 8 nucleotides matching TRBD1. CDR1 is SGHRS and CDR2 is YFSETQ in the germline V gene. V shed 5 bases, J shed 2 bases, and the junction held 5 bases outside the gene matches. CDR3 length equals 14 residues. CDR3 DNA: TGCGCCAGCAGTTATACAGGGGGTAACACTGAAGCTTTCTTT. Protein sequence: CASSYTGGNTEAFF.

The V call is TRBV5-6, the J call TRBJ1-5; D gene ambiguous. Germline CDR1 is SGHDT and CDR2 is YYEEEE. With 5 bases removed from V and 9 bases from J, the gap between germline ends came to 18 bases. This CDR3 is 14 amino acids long. The CDR3 sequence is CASRISRGEGPQHF. In nucleotides, the CDR3 is TGTGCCAGCAGGATCTCGCGAGGTGAAGGGCCCCAGCATTTT.

This clonotype occurred many times. The CDR3 reads CASSYTDGSRGYTF. In nucleotides, the CDR3 is TGTGCCAGCAGTTACACGGACGGCTCTCGTGGCTACACCTTC. The chain employs TRBV6-5 and TRBJ1-2; D is uncertain. The V and J ends lost 2 bases and 7 bases respectively, with 14 bases between them. Germline V gene sequence: CDR1 MNHEY, CDR2 SVGAGI. CDR3 length: 14 amino acids.

Ten or more counts support this clonotype. V is TRBV20-1 and J is TRBJ2-4, with D possibly matching TRBD1 (5 bases). V lost 3 bases to trimming and J lost 7 bases, with 13 bases between them. CDR3 length equals 13 residues. Germline-derived CDR1 and CDR2 are DFQATT and SNEGSKA (reference sequence). CDR3 in DNA: TGCAGTGCTAGTGGCAGGGTGGTGAACATTCAGTACTTC. Its translation is CSASGRVVNIQYF.

This clonotype has a count of ten or more. The chain couples TRBV6-1 to TRBJ1-1; D gene uncertain. The V gene lost 2 bases and the J gene lost 2 bases, with 6 bases spanning the gap. CDR3 length: 13 amino acids. CDR1 is MNHNS, CDR2 SASEGT, per germline. The CDR3 here is CASSEPENTEAFF. CDR3 coding DNA: TGTGCCAGCAGTGAACCAGAAAACACTGAAGCTTTCTTT.

This clonotype occurred many times. The chain links TRBV4-1 to TRBJ1-1; TRBD1 aligns across 7 bases. CDR1 is MGHRA and CDR2 is YSYEKL in the germline V gene. The CDR3 extends over 13 amino acids. The J segment lost 8 bases and the V segment lost 2 bases, leaving 5 bases of the junction unmatched. The CDR3 here is CASSQFTGAEAFF. The CDR3 nucleotides are TGCGCCAGCAGCCAATTCACAGGGGCGGAAGCTTTCTTT.